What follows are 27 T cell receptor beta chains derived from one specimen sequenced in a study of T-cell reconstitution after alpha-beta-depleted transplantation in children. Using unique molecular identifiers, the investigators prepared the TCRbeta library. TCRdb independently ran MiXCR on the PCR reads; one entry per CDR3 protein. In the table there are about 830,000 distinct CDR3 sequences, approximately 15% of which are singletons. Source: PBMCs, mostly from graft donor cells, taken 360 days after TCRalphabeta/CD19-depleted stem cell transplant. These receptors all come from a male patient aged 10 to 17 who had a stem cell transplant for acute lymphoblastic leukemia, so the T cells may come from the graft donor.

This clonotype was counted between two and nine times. This CDR3 is CASSQVGLAVSYEQYF. As DNA, the CDR3 is TGCGCCAGCAGCCAGGTGGGACTAGCGGTTTCCTACGAGCAGTACTTC. This chain uses TRBV4-1 with TRBJ2-7; 11 bases are a match to TRBD2. Germline CDR1 reads MGHRA; CDR2 reads YSYEKL. The CDR3 consists of 16 residues. V lost 3 bases to trimming and J lost 1 base; unmatched junction nucleotides: 5.

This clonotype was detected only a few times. The DNA for the CDR3 is TGTGCCAGCAGCTTAGCTGGGACTAGCGGGAGCTCCTACAATGAGCAGTTCTTC. Translation: CASSLAGTSGSSYNEQFF. The chain employs TRBV7-2 and TRBJ2-1, with TRBD2 identical over 14 bases. The CDR3 covers 18 residues. Germline trimming cut 0 bases from V and 0 bases from J; bases unmatched to any gene: 1. Germline values: CDR1 SGHTA, CDR2 FQGNSA. The full variable domain, with the rest looked up from reference TRBV7-2 and TRBJ2-1, is GAGVSQSPSNKVTEKGKDVELRCDPISGHTALYWYRQSLGQGLEFLIYFQGNSAPDKSGLPSDRFSAERTGGSVSTLTIQRTQQEDSAVYLCASSLAGTSGSSYNEQFFGPGTRLTVL.

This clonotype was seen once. The CDR3 bases are TGTGCCAGCAGCCAAGATCATCAGCCCCAGCATTTT. It specifies CASSQDHQPQHF. V and J are TRBV4-2 and TRBJ1-5; D is ambiguous. Trimming shortened V by 0 bases and J by 5 bases, and 2 bases separated the two germline ends. This CDR3 comprises 12 residues. CDR1 is LGHNA and CDR2 is YNFKEQ in the germline V gene.

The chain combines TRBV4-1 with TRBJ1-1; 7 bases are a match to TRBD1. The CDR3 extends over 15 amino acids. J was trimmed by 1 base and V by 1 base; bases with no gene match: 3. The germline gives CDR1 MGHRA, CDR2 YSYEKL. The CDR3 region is CASSQGQGPNTEAFF. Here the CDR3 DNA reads TGCGCCAGCAGCCAAGGACAGGGACCGAACACTGAAGCTTTCTTT.

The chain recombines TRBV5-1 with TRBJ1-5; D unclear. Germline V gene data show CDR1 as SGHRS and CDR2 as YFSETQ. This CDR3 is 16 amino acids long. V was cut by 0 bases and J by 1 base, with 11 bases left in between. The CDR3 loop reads CASSLGGGRSNQPQHF. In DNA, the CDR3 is TGCGCCAGCAGCTTGGGGGGAGGTAGAAGCAATCAGCCCCAGCATTTT.

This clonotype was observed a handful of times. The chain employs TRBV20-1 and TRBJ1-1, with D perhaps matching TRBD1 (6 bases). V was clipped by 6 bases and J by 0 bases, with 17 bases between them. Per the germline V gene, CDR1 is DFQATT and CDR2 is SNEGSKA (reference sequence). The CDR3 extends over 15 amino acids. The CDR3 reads CSALSGGGVNTEAFF. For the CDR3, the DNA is TGCAGTGCCCTGAGCGGAGGGGGTGTGAACACTGAAGCTTTCTTT.

For the CDR3, the DNA is TGTGCCAGCAGTGAGTGGACCCTCGACAATGAGCAGTTCTTC. The encoded protein is CASSEWTLDNEQFF. V gene TRBV6-1 combines with J gene TRBJ2-1, with unresolved D. This CDR3 contains 14 residues. Germline CDR1 is MNHNS and CDR2 is SASEGT. V lost 3 bases, J lost 5 bases, and 11 bases lay in between.

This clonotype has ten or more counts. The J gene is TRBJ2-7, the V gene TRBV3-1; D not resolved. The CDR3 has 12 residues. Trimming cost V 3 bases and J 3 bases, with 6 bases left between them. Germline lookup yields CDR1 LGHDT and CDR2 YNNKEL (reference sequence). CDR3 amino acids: CASSQVNYEQYF. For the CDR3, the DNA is TGTGCCAGCAGCCAGGTAAACTACGAGCAGTACTTC.

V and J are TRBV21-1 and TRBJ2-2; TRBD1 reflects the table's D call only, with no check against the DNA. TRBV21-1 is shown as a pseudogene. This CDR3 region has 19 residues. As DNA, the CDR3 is TGTGCCAGCTCCAAACGGGAGCCCCAGGGAGTGATATACACCGGGGAGCTGTTTTTT. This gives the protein CASSKREPQGVIYTGELFF.

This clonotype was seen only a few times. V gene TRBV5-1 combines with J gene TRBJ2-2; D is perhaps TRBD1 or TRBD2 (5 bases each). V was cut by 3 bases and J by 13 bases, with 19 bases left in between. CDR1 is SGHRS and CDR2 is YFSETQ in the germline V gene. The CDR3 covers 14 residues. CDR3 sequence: CASSSGPGGGALFF. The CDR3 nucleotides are TGCGCCAGCAGCTCGGGACCGGGCGGAGGTGCGCTGTTTTTT.

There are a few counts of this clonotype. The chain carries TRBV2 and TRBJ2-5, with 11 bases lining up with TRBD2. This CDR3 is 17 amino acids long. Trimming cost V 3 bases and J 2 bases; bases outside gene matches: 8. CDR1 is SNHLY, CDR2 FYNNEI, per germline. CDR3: CASSDSASGRRQETQYF. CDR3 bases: TGTGCCAGCAGTGACAGCGCTAGCGGGAGGCGGCAAGAGACCCAGTACTTC. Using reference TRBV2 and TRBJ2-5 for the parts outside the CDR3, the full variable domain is EPEVTQTPSHQVTQMGQEVILRCVPISNHLYFYWYRQILGQKVEFLVSFYNNEISEKSEIFDDQFSVERPDGSNFTLKIRSTKLEDSAMYFCASSDSASGRRQETQYFGPGTRLLVL.

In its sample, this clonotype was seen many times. The CDR3 coding sequence is TGTGCCAGCAAGTTCGTCGGGCGTAACAATGAGCAGTTCTTC. Translated, it gives CASKFVGRNNEQFF. The V and J genes are TRBV3-1 and TRBJ2-1; no clear D gene. Deletions cut 7 bases from V and 5 bases from J, with 15 bases between. The CDR3 loop spans 14 amino acids. Germline V gene sequence: CDR1 LGHDT, CDR2 YNNKEL (reference sequence).

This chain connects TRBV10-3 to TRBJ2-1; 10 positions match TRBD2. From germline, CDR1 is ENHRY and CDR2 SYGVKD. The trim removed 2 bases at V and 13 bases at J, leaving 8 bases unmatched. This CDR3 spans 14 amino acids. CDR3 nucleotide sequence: TGTGCCATCAGTGAGAGGGGACTAGCGACGGCTCAGTTCTTC. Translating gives CAISERGLATAQFF.

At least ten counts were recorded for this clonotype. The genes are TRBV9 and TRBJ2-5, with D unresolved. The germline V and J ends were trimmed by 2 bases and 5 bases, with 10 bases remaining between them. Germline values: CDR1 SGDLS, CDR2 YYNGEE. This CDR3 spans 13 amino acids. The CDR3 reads CASSVDSLETQYF. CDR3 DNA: TGTGCCAGCAGCGTCGACTCGTTGGAGACCCAGTACTTC.

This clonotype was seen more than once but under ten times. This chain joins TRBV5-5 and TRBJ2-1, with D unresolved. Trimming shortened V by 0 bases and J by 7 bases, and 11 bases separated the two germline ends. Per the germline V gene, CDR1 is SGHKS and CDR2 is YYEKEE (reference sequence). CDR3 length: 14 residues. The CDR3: CASSLGHRINEQFF. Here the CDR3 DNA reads TGTGCCAGCAGCTTGGGCCACAGAATAAATGAGCAGTTCTTC.

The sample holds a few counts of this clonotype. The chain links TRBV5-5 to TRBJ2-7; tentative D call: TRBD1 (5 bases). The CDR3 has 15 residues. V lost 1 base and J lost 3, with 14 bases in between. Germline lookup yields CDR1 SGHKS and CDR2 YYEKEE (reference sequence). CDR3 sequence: CASSLWGSRFYEQYF. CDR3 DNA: TGTGCCAGCAGCTTGTGGGGCTCCCGGTTCTACGAGCAGTACTTC.

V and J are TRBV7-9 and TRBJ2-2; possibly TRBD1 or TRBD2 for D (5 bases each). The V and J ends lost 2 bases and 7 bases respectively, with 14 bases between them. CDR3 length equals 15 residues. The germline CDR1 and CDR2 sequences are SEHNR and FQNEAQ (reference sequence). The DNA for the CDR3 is TGTGCCAGCAGCTTAACCGGGACCACCGGCGGGGAGCTGTTTTTT. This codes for CASSLTGTTGGELFF. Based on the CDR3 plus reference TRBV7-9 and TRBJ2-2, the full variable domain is DTGVSQNPRHKITKRGQNVTFRCDPISEHNRLYWYRQTLGQGPEFLTYFQNEAQLEKSRLLSDRFSAERPKGSFSTLEIQRTEQGDSAMYLCASSLTGTTGGELFFGEGSRLTVL.

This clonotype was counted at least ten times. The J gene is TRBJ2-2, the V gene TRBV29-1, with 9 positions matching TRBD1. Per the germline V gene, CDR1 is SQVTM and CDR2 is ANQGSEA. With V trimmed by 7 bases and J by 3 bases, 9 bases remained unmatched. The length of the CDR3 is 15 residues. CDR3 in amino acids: CSAGTGTGYTGELFF. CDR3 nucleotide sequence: TGCAGCGCGGGCACCGGGACAGGGTACACCGGGGAGCTGTTTTTT.

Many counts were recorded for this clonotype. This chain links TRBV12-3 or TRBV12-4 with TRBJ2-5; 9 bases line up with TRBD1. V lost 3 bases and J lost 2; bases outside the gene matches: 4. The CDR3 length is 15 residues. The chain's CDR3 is CASSFWGQGQETQYF. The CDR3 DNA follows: TGTGCCAGCAGTTTTTGGGGACAGGGACAAGAGACCCAGTACTTC.

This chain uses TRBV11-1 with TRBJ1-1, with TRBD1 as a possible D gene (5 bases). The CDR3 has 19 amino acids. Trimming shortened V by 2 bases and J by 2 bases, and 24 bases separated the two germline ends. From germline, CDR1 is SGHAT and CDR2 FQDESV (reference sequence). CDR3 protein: CASSLRGQGAKRANTEAFF. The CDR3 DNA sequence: TGTGCCAGCAGCTTAAGAGGCCAAGGGGCGAAGAGGGCAAACACTGAAGCTTTCTTT.

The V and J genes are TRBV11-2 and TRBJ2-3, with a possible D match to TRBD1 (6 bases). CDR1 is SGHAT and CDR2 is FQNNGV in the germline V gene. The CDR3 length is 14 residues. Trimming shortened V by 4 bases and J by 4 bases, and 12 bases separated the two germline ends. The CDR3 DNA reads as TGTGCCAGCAGCTCTAGAAACAGGGCAGATACGCAGTATTTT. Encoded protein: CASSSRNRADTQYF.

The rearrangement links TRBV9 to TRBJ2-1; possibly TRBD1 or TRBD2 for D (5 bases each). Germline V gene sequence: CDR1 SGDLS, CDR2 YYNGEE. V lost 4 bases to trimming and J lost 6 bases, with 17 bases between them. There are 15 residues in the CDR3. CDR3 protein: CASSTGASISNEQFF. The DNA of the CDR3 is TGTGCCAGCAGCACCGGGGCTAGTATTTCCAATGAGCAGTTCTTC.

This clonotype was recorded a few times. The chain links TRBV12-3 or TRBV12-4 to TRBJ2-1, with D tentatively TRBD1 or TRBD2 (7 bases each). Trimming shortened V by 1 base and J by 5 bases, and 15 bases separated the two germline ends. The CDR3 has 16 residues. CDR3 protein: CASSLVGGDRHNEQFF. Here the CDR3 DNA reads TGTGCCAGCAGTTTAGTGGGGGGGGACAGACACAATGAGCAGTTCTTC.

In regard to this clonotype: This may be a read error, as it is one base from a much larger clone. CDR3 residues: CASTFRTLPFLSYTF. The CDR3 nucleotides read TGTGCCAGCACCTTCCGCACTTTGCCCTTCCTAAGCTACACCTTC. V usage is TRBV12-3 or TRBV12-4 and J usage is TRBJ1-2; no clear D gene. This CDR3 has 15 amino acids. V was cut by 7 bases and J by 9 bases, with 24 bases left in between.

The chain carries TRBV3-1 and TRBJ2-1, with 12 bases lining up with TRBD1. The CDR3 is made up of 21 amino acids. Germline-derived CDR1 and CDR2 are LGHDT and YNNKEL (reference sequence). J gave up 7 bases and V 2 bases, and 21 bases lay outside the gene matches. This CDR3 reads CASSQKESGTGGPKRSNEQFF. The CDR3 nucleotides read TGTGCCAGCAGCCAAAAAGAGTCCGGGACAGGGGGCCCGAAAAGGTCAAATGAGCAGTTCTTC.

CDR3 DNA: TGTGCCATCAGTGCAGCGGGAGCTGTAGATACGCAGTATTTT. It codes for CAISAAGAVDTQYF. The chain combines TRBV10-3 with TRBJ2-3; 8 nucleotides align to TRBD2. Trimming cost V 4 bases and J 5 bases; bases outside gene matches: 5. This CDR3 has 14 residues. Per germline, CDR1 ENHRY and CDR2 SYGVKD.

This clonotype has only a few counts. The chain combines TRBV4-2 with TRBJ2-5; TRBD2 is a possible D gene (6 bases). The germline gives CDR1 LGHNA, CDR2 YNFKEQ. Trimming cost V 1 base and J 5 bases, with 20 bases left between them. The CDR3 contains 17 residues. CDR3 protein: CASSQVVGGVPLETQYF. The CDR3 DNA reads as TGTGCCAGCAGCCAAGTGGTGGGAGGCGTCCCATTGGAGACCCAGTACTTC.